The next 26 T cell receptor beta chains were all read from a single sample in a study of shared clonotypes between healthy human individuals. Repertoires were generated with immunoSEQ multiplex PCR, while TCRdb's copy carries only in-frame clones and drops some. The table records roughly 1,600,000 clones, 98% of them present only once. The source material was naive CD4+ T cells sorted from blood. Subset specified: CD45RA+ positively selected. Source of these receptors: a man aged 30 to 39 in good health.

The CDR3 nucleotides are TGTGCCAGCAGGACCCCGCTGTACCAAGAGACCCAGTACTTC. This sequence encodes CASRTPLYQETQYF. This chain links TRBV6-1 with TRBJ2-5; D is unclear. V was cut by 6 bases and J by 0 bases, with 11 bases left in between. The CDR3 sequence is 14 residues long. Germline V CDR1 and CDR2: MNHNS, SASEGT.

The chain employs TRBV18 and TRBJ1-2, with 9 positions matching TRBD1. Germline V lookup: CDR1 KGHSH, CDR2 LQKENI. The ends lost 0 bases at V and 8 bases at J; junction bases unmatched: 16. The CDR3 has 18 residues. The CDR3 nucleotides are TGTGCCAGCTCACCACCGGTACAGGGGGCGCTTCGAGTGGGCGGCTACACCTTC. It translates to CASSPPVQGALRVGGYTF.

The V gene is TRBV5-4, the J gene TRBJ2-7, with D perhaps TRBD1 or TRBD2 (6 bases each). Germline V gene sequence: CDR1 SGHNT, CDR2 YYREEE (reference sequence). V was pared by 4 bases and J by 4 bases, with 15 bases between. The CDR3 spans 14 residues. The CDR3 nucleotides read TGTGCCAGCAGCGGGGGGCAAAATAAGTACGAGCAGTACTTC. Translation gives CASSGGQNKYEQYF.

Only one count was recorded for this clone. The gene calls are TRBV10-3 and TRBJ1-4; 7 bases align to TRBD1. Germline V gene data show CDR1 as ENHRY and CDR2 as SYGVKD. J was trimmed by 3 bases and V by 0 bases; bases with no gene match: 1. This CDR3 comprises 15 residues. The CDR3 coding sequence is TGTGCCATCAGTGAGTCGACAGGGTCTAATGAAAAACTGTTTTTT. Translated: CAISESTGSNEKLFF.

J is TRBJ1-2 and V is TRBV27; D is uncertain. Trimming cost V 2 bases and J 4 bases, with 8 bases left between them. The CDR3 contains 13 residues. Germline loops: CDR1 MNHEY, CDR2 SMNVEV (reference sequence). This chain's CDR3 is CASSLEGGYGYTF. The CDR3 region has the DNA TGTGCCAGCAGTTTAGAGGGCGGCTATGGCTACACCTTC.

The gene calls are TRBV27 and TRBJ2-7; D is unresolved. The CDR3 totals 13 residues. The V gene lost 3 bases and the J gene lost 5 bases, with 11 bases spanning the gap. The germline V gene has CDR1 MNHEY and CDR2 SMNVEV (reference sequence). The CDR3 region has the DNA TGTGCCAGCAGTTTTAACGGCAGGAACGAGCAGTACTTC. It codes for CASSFNGRNEQYF.

J is TRBJ2-7 and V is TRBV6-1; D is tentatively TRBD1 or TRBD2 (5 bases each). The CDR3 covers 15 residues. Germline CDR1 and CDR2: MNHNS and SASEGT. V was trimmed by 0 bases and J by 1 base, leaving 10 bases between them. The DNA of the CDR3 is TGTGCCAGCAGTGAAGCGGGGACCGTATCCTACGAGCAGTACTTC. It translates to CASSEAGTVSYEQYF.

This clone was counted a single time. The chain recombines TRBV25-1 with TRBJ2-2, with D maybe TRBD1 (6 bases). This CDR3 has 16 amino acids. V was trimmed by 6 bases and J by 3 bases, leaving 17 bases between them. Germline V gene sequence: CDR1 MGHDK, CDR2 SYGVNS. CDR3 nucleotide sequence: TGTGCCAGCAGAGCAGCGCCGGGACACCACACCGGGGAGCTGTTTTTT. Protein product: CASRAAPGHHTGELFF.

The CDR3 region has the DNA TGTGCCAGCAGCCAAGTGGGGCAGGGGGCCCTAAACACCGGGGAGCTGTTTTTT. It specifies CASSQVGQGALNTGELFF. This chain joins TRBV4-2 and TRBJ2-2; 8 nucleotides match TRBD1. The CDR3 runs to 18 residues. V dropped 1 base and J dropped 2; count of bases not matched to a gene: 9. CDR1 is LGHNA, CDR2 YNFKEQ, per germline.

The J gene is TRBJ2-3, the V gene TRBV5-1, with 7 nucleotides matching TRBD1. Trimming took 0 bases from V and 3 from J; bases not matched to a gene: 4. The CDR3 extends over 15 amino acids. Germline CDR1 and CDR2: SGHRS and YFSETQ. The CDR3 region is CASSLDGTDTDTQYF. The DNA of the CDR3 is TGCGCCAGCAGCTTGGATGGGACAGATACAGATACGCAGTATTTT.

The chain employs TRBV5-1 and TRBJ2-1; D is possibly TRBD2 (5 bases). The CDR3 totals 13 residues. Trimming pared 3 bases from V and 7 bases from J, leaving 11 bases between. Per the germline V gene, CDR1 is SGHRS and CDR2 is YFSETQ. The CDR3 DNA is TGCGCCAGCAGCTACGGACTGACAAATGAGCAGTTCTTC. This codes for CASSYGLTNEQFF.

This chain uses TRBV18 with TRBJ2-5; D remains ambiguous. Germline V gives CDR1 KGHSH, CDR2 LQKENI. This CDR3 comprises 13 residues. Trimming took 3 bases from V and 1 from J, leaving 6 bases between them. CDR3 sequence (DNA): TGTGCCAGCTCACCCTGGGTCCAAGAGACCCAGTACTTC. This gives the protein CASSPWVQETQYF.

The V call is TRBV6-5, the J call TRBJ2-7; the match to TRBD2 covers 10 bases. The ends lost 2 bases at V and 2 bases at J; junction bases unmatched: 6. The germline V gene has CDR1 MNHEY and CDR2 SVGAGI. CDR3 size: 16 residues. This CDR3 reads CASSYQLAGSPYEQYF. DNA for the CDR3: TGTGCCAGCAGTTACCAACTAGCGGGGTCCCCCTACGAGCAGTACTTC.

V is TRBV4-3 and J is TRBJ2-1, with D possibly matching TRBD1 (5 bases). V lost 4 bases to trimming and J lost 5 bases, with 27 bases between them. The CDR3 is made up of 19 amino acids. Germline loops: CDR1 LGHNA, CDR2 YSLEER. The CDR3 reads CASSPQERGSFPNNNEQFF. The CDR3 DNA reads as TGCGCCAGCAGCCCTCAAGAAAGGGGAAGCTTCCCGAATAACAATGAGCAGTTCTTC.

The chain is built from TRBV7-9 and TRBJ2-1; no firm D call. Trimming pared 2 bases from V and 3 bases from J, leaving 11 bases between. This CDR3 comprises 15 residues. Germline loops: CDR1 SEHNR, CDR2 FQNEAQ (reference sequence). The CDR3 reads CASSLNLVSYNEQFF. DNA of the CDR3: TGTGCCAGCAGCTTAAACCTAGTGAGCTACAATGAGCAGTTCTTC.

The chain joins TRBV23-1 to TRBJ1-5; D not resolved. TRBV23-1 is treated as an ORF (open reading frame) with a function not yet certain. The V end lost 6 bases, the J end lost 5 bases, and 11 bases lay between the germline ends. This CDR3 is built from 13 residues. The CDR3 DNA sequence: TGCGCCAGCAGCCAAGAGTCTGATCAGCCCCAGCATTTT. Translating gives CASSQESDQPQHF.

This rearrangement joins TRBV9 to TRBJ1-1; D ambiguous. Germline-derived CDR1 and CDR2 are SGDLS and YYNGEE. The CDR3 extends over 14 amino acids. The V gene lost 5 bases and the J gene lost 0 bases, with 11 bases spanning the gap. The CDR3 bases are TGTGCCAGCAGTTTTAAACCCATGAACACTGAAGCTTTCTTT. Translation gives CASSFKPMNTEAFF.

This chain joins TRBV18 and TRBJ2-7; TRBD2 matches at 7 bases. CDR1 is KGHSH and CDR2 is LQKENI in the germline V gene. Losses at the gene ends were 0 bases for V and 5 bases for J; bases not matched to a gene: 10. The length of the CDR3 is 16 residues. CDR3 residues: CASSPPPGGRFHEQYF. The CDR3, as DNA: TGTGCCAGCTCACCACCTCCCGGCGGGAGATTCCACGAGCAGTACTTC. Looking up the rest from reference TRBV18 and TRBJ2-7 gives the full variable domain: NAGVMQNPRHLVRRRGQEARLRCSPMKGHSHVYWYRQLPEEGLKFMVYLQKENIIDESGMPKERFSAEFPKEGPSILRIQQVVRGDSAAYFCASSPPPGGRFHEQYFGPGTRLTVT.

The V gene is TRBV9, the J gene TRBJ2-5; unclear D gene. The germline V and J ends were trimmed by 4 bases and 2 bases, with 18 bases remaining between them. CDR3 length: 16 residues. Germline assignment: CDR1 SGDLS and CDR2 YYNGEE. The CDR3 DNA reads TGTGCCAGCAGCTCCCATAAGTTAGGGCAACAAGAGACCCAGTACTTC. Residues: CASSSHKLGQQETQYF. The full variable domain, in which reference TRBV9 and TRBJ2-5 provide the parts outside the CDR3, is DSGVTQTPKHLITATGQRVTLRCSPRSGDLSVYWYQQSLDQGLQFLIQYYNGEERAKGNILERFSAQQFPDLHSELNLSSLELGDSALYFCASSSHKLGQQETQYFGPGTRLLVL.

The V and J genes are TRBV19 and TRBJ2-7; D is undetermined. Trimming took 5 bases from V and 1 from J, leaving 12 bases between them. This CDR3 has 14 residues. Germline V lookup: CDR1 LNHDA, CDR2 SQIVND (reference sequence). The CDR3 nucleotides read TGTGCCAGTAGTCTTAGACCGGTTTCCTACGAGCAGTACTTC. Amino acids: CASSLRPVSYEQYF.

The chain is built from TRBV19 and TRBJ1-3, with D perhaps matching TRBD1 (5 bases). Per germline, CDR1 LNHDA and CDR2 SQIVND (reference sequence). V lost 5 bases and J lost 2, with 13 bases in between. This CDR3 comprises 15 residues. The CDR3 spells CASSSTEGTGNTIYF. The CDR3 DNA sequence: TGTGCCAGTAGTTCTACCGAGGGGACTGGAAACACCATATATTTT. Using reference TRBV19 and TRBJ1-3 for the parts outside the CDR3, the full variable domain is DGGITQSPKYLFRKEGQNVTLSCEQNLNHDAMYWYRQDPGQGLRLIYYSQIVNDFQKGDIAEGYSVSREKKESFPLTVTSAQKNPTAFYLCASSSTEGTGNTIYFGEGSWLTVV.

In this sample, this clone turned up once. This chain links TRBV5-6 with TRBJ2-3, with unresolved D. This CDR3 has 15 residues. Germline V gene lookup returns CDR1 SGHDT and CDR2 YYEEEE. Between the trimmed V and J ends, which lost 2 bases and 2 bases, there was a span of 12 bases. The CDR3 DNA follows: TGTGCCAGCAGCTTAGCACAGCTTCACACAGATACGCAGTATTTT. Its protein product is CASSLAQLHTDTQYF.

V gene TRBV15 combines with J gene TRBJ2-1; TRBD2 matches 9 bases. CDR3 length: 16 residues. Germline values: CDR1 LNHNV, CDR2 YYDKDF (reference sequence). Trimming removed 1 base from V and 3 bases from J; junction bases left unmatched: 4. The CDR3 protein is CATSRGPSGIYNEQFF. The CDR3 nucleotides read TGTGCCACCAGCAGAGGGCCTAGCGGGATCTACAATGAGCAGTTCTTC.

This rearrangement joins TRBV4-3 to TRBJ1-3, with unresolved D. The CDR3 has 15 amino acids. V dropped 0 bases and J dropped 0 bases, with 6 bases sitting between them. Looked up from germline, CDR1 is LGHNA and CDR2 is YSLEER. CDR3 amino acids: CASSQDIRSGNTIYF. The CDR3 region has the DNA TGCGCCAGCAGCCAAGATATACGCTCTGGAAACACCATATATTTT.

The chain recombines TRBV7-7 with TRBJ2-2, with no clear D. The CDR3 runs 14 residues. The V and J ends lost 1 base and 6 bases respectively, with 9 bases between them. Germline V lookup: CDR1 SSHAT, CDR2 FNYEAQ (reference sequence). Written as DNA, the CDR3 is TGTGCCAGCAGCTTAGATTATCGTTCCGGGGAGCTGTTTTTT. This sequence encodes CASSLDYRSGELFF. The full variable domain, with the rest looked up from reference TRBV7-7 and TRBJ2-2, is GAGVSQSPRYKVTKRGQDVTLRCDPISSHATLYWYQQALGQGPEFLTYFNYEAQPDKSGLPSDRFSAERPEGSISTLTIQRTEQRDSAMYRCASSLDYRSGELFFGEGSRLTVL.

The rearrangement joins TRBV5-6 to TRBJ2-7; tentatively, D is TRBD1 (5 bases). V was trimmed by 2 bases and J by 1 base, leaving 10 bases between them. CDR3 length: 14 amino acids. CDR1 and CDR2 from the germline V gene are SGHDT and YYEEEE. CDR3 bases: TGTGCCAGCAGCTTTGACAGCCTTTCCTACGAGCAGTACTTC. The encoded protein is CASSFDSLSYEQYF.